Below, 30 T cell receptor beta chains from the same sample are listed, as sequenced in a study of blood T cell repertoires in COVID-19. Libraries were prepared by immunoSEQ multiplex PCR; TCRdb keeps only in-frame clonotypes and omits some of them. The sample lists some 400,000 clones, around 90% occurring once. The sample taken for sequencing was peripheral blood. Every receptor here comes from a human donor in a cohort sampled during active COVID-19.

There are a few counts of this clone. This rearrangement joins TRBV7-9 to TRBJ2-7; perhaps TRBD2 as D (5 bases). Germline V lookup: CDR1 SEHNR, CDR2 FQNEAQ (reference sequence). The V and J ends lost 5 bases and 5 bases respectively, with 22 bases between them. This CDR3 spans 16 amino acids. Here the CDR3 reads CASSQRENPPADEQYF. The DNA of the CDR3 is TGTGCCAGCAGCCAAAGGGAGAACCCCCCGGCGGACGAGCAGTACTTC.

This clone was observed once. The chain is built from TRBV28 and TRBJ2-1, with 10 bases fitting TRBD2. Germline V lookup: CDR1 MDHEN, CDR2 SYDVKM. After removal of 4 bases from V and 4 bases from J, the junction contained 4 bases not matched to a gene. This CDR3 spans 15 amino acids. CDR3 sequence (DNA): TGTGCCAGCAGTTGGTCTAGCGGGGGATACAATGAGCAGTTCTTC. This translates into CASSWSSGGYNEQFF.

This clone was picked up a small number of times. This rearrangement joins TRBV5-8 to TRBJ2-1; D may be TRBD1 (5 bases). The CDR3 is 16 amino acids. Germline CDR1 reads SGHTS; CDR2 reads YDEGEE. Trimming stripped 4 bases from V and 0 bases from J, with 14 bases between. CDR3 sequence reads: CASSQLTGLSYNEQFF. In DNA form, the CDR3 reads TGTGCCAGCAGCCAACTTACAGGTCTCTCCTACAATGAGCAGTTCTTC.

The chain has TRBV5-1 and TRBJ2-3; D is uncertain. Germline V gives CDR1 SGHRS, CDR2 YFSETQ. This CDR3 contains 15 residues. V lost 1 base, J lost 0 bases, and 9 bases lay in between. The CDR3 loop reads CASSLKQISTDTQYF. The CDR3 DNA is TGCGCCAGCAGCTTGAAACAGATTAGCACAGATACGCAGTATTTT.

The CDR3 protein is CASGRLAVGDEQFF. The CDR3, as DNA: TGCGCCAGCGGAAGACTAGCCGTGGGGGATGAGCAGTTCTTC. This rearrangement joins TRBV5-1 to TRBJ2-1; 7 nucleotides agree with TRBD2. V lost 7 bases, J lost 8 bases, and 12 bases stayed unmatched. This CDR3 has 14 residues. Germline CDR1 SGHRS, CDR2 YFSETQ.

This clone was observed once. The chain recombines TRBV19 with TRBJ1-5; 8 bases agree with TRBD1. CDR1 is LNHDA and CDR2 is SQIVND in the germline V gene (reference sequence). V trimming: 6 bases; J trimming: 4 bases; junction bases outside the gene matches: 5. The CDR3 loop spans 14 amino acids. The CDR3 spells CASSRRQGNQPQHF. Here the CDR3 DNA reads TGTGCCAGTAGCCGCCGACAGGGGAATCAGCCCCAGCATTTT.

The rearrangement uses TRBV2 and TRBJ2-7; 13 nucleotides agree with TRBD2. The V segment lost 6 bases and the J segment 4 bases; nucleotides outside the gene matches: 3. The CDR3 is 14 residues long. The germline CDR1 and CDR2 sequences are SNHLY and FYNNEI. The CDR3 is CASRRTSGGYEQYF. CDR3 sequence (DNA): TGTGCCAGCAGGCGGACTAGCGGGGGATACGAGCAGTACTTC.

The rearrangement uses TRBV13 and TRBJ1-6; TRBD1 agrees at 10 bases. V lost 0 bases, J lost 8 bases, and 1 base stayed unmatched. CDR1 is PRHDT and CDR2 is FYEKMQ in the germline V gene (reference sequence). The CDR3 covers 15 residues. The CDR3 here is CASSLGDRGYSPLHF. In DNA form, the CDR3 reads TGTGCCAGCAGCTTAGGGGACAGGGGGTATTCACCCCTCCACTTT.

The V gene is TRBV6-1, the J gene TRBJ1-5; tentatively, D is TRBD1 (5 bases). CDR1 MNHNS and CDR2 SASEGT come from the germline V gene. V shed 3 bases and J shed 3 bases, with 9 bases lying between them. The CDR3 loop spans 14 amino acids. The CDR3 sequence: CASSDLTVNQPQHF. CDR3 nucleotides: TGTGCCAGCAGTGATTTGACAGTCAATCAGCCCCAGCATTTT.

The rearrangement uses TRBV6-6 and TRBJ2-1; D possibly corresponds to TRBD2 (5 bases). The CDR3 length is 12 residues. Germline V gene sequence: CDR1 MNHNY, CDR2 SVGAGI (reference sequence). V lost 7 bases, J lost 8 bases, and 12 bases lay in between. CDR3 sequence: CASTRGGYEQFF. The CDR3 DNA reads TGTGCCAGCACTCGAGGAGGCTATGAGCAGTTCTTC.

This chain joins TRBV7-2 and TRBJ2-5; 7 bases are shared with TRBD2. CDR1 SGHTA and CDR2 FQGNSA come from the germline V gene. CDR3 length: 15 residues. V lost 5 bases to trimming and J lost 1 base; unmatched junction nucleotides: 7. Written as DNA, the CDR3 is TGTGCCAGCAGCATACTAGCGATGTCCCAAGAGACCCAGTACTTC. Translation: CASSILAMSQETQYF.

This chain joins TRBV7-2 and TRBJ1-2, with 12 bases matching TRBD1. The length of the CDR3 is 15 residues. V trimming: 5 bases; J trimming: 8 bases; junction bases outside the gene matches: 9. Germline V CDR1 and CDR2: SGHTA, FQGNSA. The CDR3 region has the DNA TGTGCCAGCAGCACTAACCGGGACAGGGGGCAAGGCTACACCTTC. Protein: CASSTNRDRGQGYTF.

The chain joins TRBV2 to TRBJ2-1, with D possibly TRBD1 on 6 matching bases. The CDR3 loop spans 12 amino acids. Germline CDR1 and CDR2: SNHLY and FYNNEI. Trimming took 8 bases from V and 9 from J, leaving 14 bases between them. CDR3 protein: CASVGAEGEQFF. For the CDR3, the DNA is TGTGCCAGCGTGGGGGCCGAGGGTGAGCAGTTCTTC.

This clone was counted between two and nine times. The J gene is TRBJ1-5, the V gene TRBV19; 9 bases are a match to TRBD1. J was trimmed by 6 bases and V by 7 bases; bases with no gene match: 4. This CDR3 spans 13 amino acids. Germline V gene sequence: CDR1 LNHDA, CDR2 SQIVND (reference sequence). CDR3 region: CASNRDRAQPQHF. CDR3 sequence (DNA): TGTGCCAGTAACCGGGACAGGGCTCAGCCCCAGCATTTT.

The rearrangement links TRBV5-5 to TRBJ2-7; no definite D call. Between the trimmed V and J ends, which lost 4 bases and 2 bases, there was a span of 13 bases. The CDR3 spans 14 residues. The germline CDR1 and CDR2 sequences are SGHKS and YYEKEE (reference sequence). Here the CDR3 DNA reads TGTGCCAGCAGCCAGGAAGAAGTAGCCTACGAGCAGTACTTC. It codes for CASSQEEVAYEQYF.

V usage is TRBV10-3 and J usage is TRBJ2-1, with D tentatively TRBD1 (6 bases). V dropped 0 bases and J dropped 0 bases, with 12 bases sitting between them. Per the germline V gene, CDR1 is ENHRY and CDR2 is SYGVKD. The CDR3 is 17 residues long. The DNA of the CDR3 is TGTGCCATCAGTGAGTCGATAGGACAGAGCTCCTACAATGAGCAGTTCTTC. This encodes CAISESIGQSSYNEQFF.

The chain couples TRBV4-1 to TRBJ1-4; no definite D call. Trimming left V 3 bases short and J 7 bases short, with 21 bases between. Germline lookup yields CDR1 MGHRA and CDR2 YSYEKL. This CDR3 has 17 residues. The CDR3 sequence: CASSHYLPGRPPEKLFF. The CDR3 coding sequence is TGCGCCAGCAGCCACTACCTTCCGGGGAGGCCCCCTGAAAAACTGTTTTTT.

The J gene is TRBJ1-2, the V gene TRBV29-1; TRBD1 might be the D (5 bases). Between the trimmed V and J ends, which lost 4 bases and 5 bases, there was a span of 14 bases. This CDR3 comprises 13 residues. CDR1 is SQVTM, CDR2 ANQGSEA, per germline. The CDR3 protein is CSVAGIQRYGYTF. In DNA form, the CDR3 reads TGCAGCGTTGCAGGGATCCAGAGGTATGGCTACACCTTC.

In its sample, this clone was seen once. This chain joins TRBV19 and TRBJ1-3; 9 bases agree with TRBD1. CDR3 length: 14 residues. Trimming cost V 6 bases and J 4 bases; bases outside gene matches: 4. The V gene's germline CDR1 is LNHDA and CDR2 SQIVND (reference sequence). CDR3 nucleotide sequence: TGTGCCAGTAGCCGGGACAGGGAAGGAAACACCATATATTTT. Translation: CASSRDREGNTIYF. The full variable domain, completed using reference TRBV19 and TRBJ1-3, is DGGITQSPKYLFRKEGQNVTLSCEQNLNHDAMYWYRQDPGQGLRLIYYSQIVNDFQKGDIAEGYSVSREKKESFPLTVTSAQKNPTAFYLCASSRDREGNTIYFGEGSWLTVV.

V usage is TRBV7-2 and J usage is TRBJ2-4; TRBD2 matches 13 bases. V gave up 5 bases and J gave up 8 bases; unmatched junction bases: 6. Germline CDR1 reads SGHTA; CDR2 reads FQGNSA. CDR3 length: 15 residues. As DNA, the CDR3 is TGTGCCAGCAGCCCATGGACTAGCGGGAGCCACATTCAGTACTTC. Encoded protein: CASSPWTSGSHIQYF.

The chain links TRBV5-6 to TRBJ1-3; a possible D gene is TRBD1 (6 bases). The CDR3 has 15 amino acids. Germline CDR1 is SGHDT and CDR2 is YYEEEE. The V and J ends lost 3 bases and 2 bases respectively, with 12 bases between them. CDR3: CASSSRGGTGNTIYF. In nucleotides, the CDR3 is TGTGCCAGCAGCTCAAGGGGGGGAACTGGAAACACCATATATTTT.

This clone was seen only once. The chain uses TRBV11-2 and TRBJ2-1, with 8 nucleotides matching TRBD2. CDR3 length: 15 residues. Germline lookup yields CDR1 SGHAT and CDR2 FQNNGV. J gave up 6 bases and V 7 bases, and 11 bases lay outside the gene matches. CDR3 nucleotides: TGTGCCAGCACCCAGTTGGCGGGGGGTTTCAATGAGCAGTTCTTC. Its protein is CASTQLAGGFNEQFF.

V usage is TRBV5-4 and J usage is TRBJ2-5, with TRBD2 matching 12 bases. CDR3 length: 14 amino acids. CDR1 and CDR2 from the germline V gene are SGHNT and YYREEE (reference sequence). Germline trimming cut 5 bases from V and 5 bases from J; bases unmatched to any gene: 4. CDR3 loop: CASSPGTSGETQYF. Written as DNA, the CDR3 is TGTGCCAGCAGTCCCGGGACTAGCGGGGAGACCCAGTACTTC. Combining the CDR3 with reference TRBV5-4 and TRBJ2-5 gives the whole variable domain ETGVTQSPTHLIKTRGQQVTLRCSSQSGHNTVSWYQQALGQGPQFIFQYYREEENGRGNFPPRFSGLQFPNYSSELNVNALELDDSALYLCASSPGTSGETQYFGPGTRLLVL.

The chain links TRBV5-1 to TRBJ1-1, with D maybe TRBD1 (5 bases). This CDR3 is 15 amino acids long. The V and J ends lost 4 bases and 0 bases respectively, with 13 bases between them. Germline V gene lookup returns CDR1 SGHRS and CDR2 YFSETQ. CDR3 residues: CASSPVQVVNTEAFF. CDR3 DNA: TGCGCCAGCAGCCCAGTACAGGTGGTGAACACTGAAGCTTTCTTT.

The CDR3 reads CASSRGTVATEAFF. In nucleotides, the CDR3 is TGTGCCAGTAGTAGGGGGACAGTCGCCACTGAAGCTTTCTTT. The V and J genes are TRBV19 and TRBJ1-1; 7 positions match TRBD1. Per germline, CDR1 LNHDA and CDR2 SQIVND (reference sequence). The J segment lost 4 bases and the V segment lost 4 bases, leaving 6 bases of the junction unmatched. The CDR3 totals 14 residues.

The chain is built from TRBV5-1 and TRBJ2-1; TRBD2 aligns across 7 bases. Germline trimming cut 3 bases from V and 7 bases from J; bases unmatched to any gene: 4. Germline loops: CDR1 SGHRS, CDR2 YFSETQ. The CDR3 runs to 13 residues. Here the CDR3 DNA reads TGCGCCAGCAGCTCCATCGGGGGGAATGAGCAGTTCTTC. This translates into CASSSIGGNEQFF.

V usage is TRBV3-1 (or the pseudogene TRBV3-2) and J usage is TRBJ1-6; D gene uncertain. V was pared by 5 bases and J by 9 bases, with 8 bases between. This CDR3 has 12 residues. In germline, CDR1 is LGHDT, CDR2 YNNKEL (reference sequence). The CDR3 protein is CASSSDFSPLHF. CDR3 DNA: TGTGCCAGCAGCTCAGATTTTTCACCCCTCCACTTT.

The rearrangement uses TRBV7-2 and TRBJ1-3, with D maybe TRBD1 (6 bases). Germline lookup yields CDR1 SGHTA and CDR2 FQGNSA. CDR3 length equals 15 residues. V lost 2 bases, J lost 2 bases, and 10 bases lay in between. The CDR3 DNA reads TGTGCCAGCAGCTTACTAGGGGGGGCTGGAAACACCATATATTTT. It translates to CASSLLGGAGNTIYF.

V gene TRBV19 combines with J gene TRBJ1-2; 8 nucleotides match TRBD1. Germline V gene sequence: CDR1 LNHDA, CDR2 SQIVND (reference sequence). The V and J ends lost 4 bases and 6 bases, in that order; junction bases with no gene match: 4. The length of the CDR3 is 13 residues. DNA of the CDR3: TGTGCCAGTAGTAGGCAGGGGGCGAATGGCTACACCTTC. It codes for CASSRQGANGYTF.

This clone occurred a few times. The V and J genes are TRBV4-2 and TRBJ2-1; 9 bases agree with TRBD2. Germline V lookup: CDR1 LGHNA, CDR2 YNFKEQ. Trimming took 4 bases from V and 9 from J; bases not matched to a gene: 13. The CDR3 is 16 residues long. In DNA form, the CDR3 reads TGTGCCAGCAGCCTGGACGTTGTAGCGGGGGTTGGTGAGCAGTTCTTC. It yields the protein CASSLDVVAGVGEQFF.